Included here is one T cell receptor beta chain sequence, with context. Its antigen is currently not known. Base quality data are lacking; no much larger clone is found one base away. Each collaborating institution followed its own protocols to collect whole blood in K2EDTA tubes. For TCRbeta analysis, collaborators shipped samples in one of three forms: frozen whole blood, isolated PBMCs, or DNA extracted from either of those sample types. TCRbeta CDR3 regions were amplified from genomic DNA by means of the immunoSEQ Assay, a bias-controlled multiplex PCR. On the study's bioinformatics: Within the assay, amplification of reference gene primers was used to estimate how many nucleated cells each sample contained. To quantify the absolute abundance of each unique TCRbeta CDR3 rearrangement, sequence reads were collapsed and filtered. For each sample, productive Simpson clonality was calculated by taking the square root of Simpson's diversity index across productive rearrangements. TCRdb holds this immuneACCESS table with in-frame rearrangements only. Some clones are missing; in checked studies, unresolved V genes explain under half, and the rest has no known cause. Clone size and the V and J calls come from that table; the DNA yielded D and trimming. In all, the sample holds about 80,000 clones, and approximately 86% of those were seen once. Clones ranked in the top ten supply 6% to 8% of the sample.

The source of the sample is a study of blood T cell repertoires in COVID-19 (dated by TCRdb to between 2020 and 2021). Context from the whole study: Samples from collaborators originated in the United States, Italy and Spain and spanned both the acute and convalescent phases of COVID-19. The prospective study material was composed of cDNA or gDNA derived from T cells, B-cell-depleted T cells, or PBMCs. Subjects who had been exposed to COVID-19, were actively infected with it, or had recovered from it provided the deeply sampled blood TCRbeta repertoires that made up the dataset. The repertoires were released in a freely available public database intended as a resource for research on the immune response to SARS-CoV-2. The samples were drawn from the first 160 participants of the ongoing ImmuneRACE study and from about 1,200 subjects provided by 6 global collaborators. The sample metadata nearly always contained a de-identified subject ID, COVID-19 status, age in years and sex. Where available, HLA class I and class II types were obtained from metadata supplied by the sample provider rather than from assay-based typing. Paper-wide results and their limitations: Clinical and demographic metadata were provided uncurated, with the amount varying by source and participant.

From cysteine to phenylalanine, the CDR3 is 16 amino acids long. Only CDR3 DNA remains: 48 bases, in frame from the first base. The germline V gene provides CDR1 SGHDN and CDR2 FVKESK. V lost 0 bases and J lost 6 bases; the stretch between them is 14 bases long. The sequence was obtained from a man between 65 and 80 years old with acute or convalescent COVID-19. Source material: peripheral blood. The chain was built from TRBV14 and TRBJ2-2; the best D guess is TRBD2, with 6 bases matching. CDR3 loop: CASSQDLLPGAGELFF. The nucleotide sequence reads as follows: TGTGCCAGCAGCCAAGATCTTCTCCCGGGGGCCGGGGAGCTGTTTTTT.